This T cell receptor beta chain emerged from a study of T-cell memory formation after mild COVID-19. Note on this clonotype: Its antigen is still unknown.

MiXCR was run by TCRdb on the 5' RACE reads, yielding one entry per CDR3 protein. The repertoire consists of roughly 400,000 distinct CDR3 sequences, with roughly 18% occurring once and the leading ten covering about a fifth. The CDR3 extends over 12 amino acids. Per the germline V gene, CDR1 is MNHEY and CDR2 is SVGEGT. The V gene lost 9 bases and the J gene lost 1 base, with 10 bases spanning the gap. General study points: Several responding clones turned up in pre-infection memory, indicating that cross-reactive memory may have taken part. Later expanders leaned CD4+, whereas clones that contracted between day 15 and 85 were balanced CD4/CD8.

This receptor was identified in a man aged 18 to 35 who had mild COVID-19 (a few samples of this study predate the infection). Cell type and time point are not known. The chain has TRBV6-2 or TRBV6-3 and TRBJ2-7; D remains ambiguous. The material sequenced was PBMCs or a T cell subset sorted from them (not recorded which). This CDR3 reads CASSSVSYEQYF. Written as DNA, the CDR3 is TGTGCCAGTTCAAGCGTTTCCTACGAGCAGTACTTC.